Listed below are T cell receptor beta chains from one sample, sequenced in a study of T cell responses to AZD1222 COVID-19 vaccine. Sequenced by immunoSEQ multiplex PCR; TCRdb stores in-frame clones only, minus some. Among about 170,000 clones listed, roughly 92% were seen once. This specimen was peripheral blood, taken on day 0 of AZD1222 vaccination. The receptors shown here come from an adult in good health. Both conserved end residues are part of each CDR3. D genes are given only for firm matches. Only part of the rows carry a size: once, few, many, or a class if the clone is expanded.

j_gene,d_gene,v_gene,abundance,CDR3nt,CDR3aa
TRBJ2-7,NA,TRBV5-8,NA,TGTGCCAGCAGCCTCCCCCGGCAGGGCTCATCCTACGAGCAGTACTTC,CASSLPRQGSSYEQYF
TRBJ1-3,NA,TRBV4-3,NA,TGCGCCAGCAGCCAAGACGTCGGAAACACCATATATTTT,CASSQDVGNTIYF
TRBJ1-4,NA,TRBV5-5,many,TGTGCCAGCAGCTTCCGGGACAAGATTAATGAAAAACTGTTTTTT,CASSFRDKINEKLFF
TRBJ1-1,NA,TRBV14,NA,TGTGCCAGCAGCCAAGTCCTGGGTGGAGGCGAAGCTTTCTTT,CASSQVLGGGEAFF
TRBJ1-1,NA,TRBV24-1,NA,TGTGCCACCACTAGATTGGGACTGTACACTGAAGCTTTCTTT,CATTRLGLYTEAFF
TRBJ2-5,NA,TRBV5-4,NA,TGTGCCAGCAGCCTGGGGGGACTCTCCCGGTGGGAGACCCAGTACTTC,CASSLGGLSRWETQYF
TRBJ2-1,TRBD1,TRBV7-9,NA,TGTGCCAGCAGTACGACAGGGGGCTCCTACAATGAGCAGTTCTTC,CASSTTGGSYNEQFF
TRBJ2-1,NA,TRBV3-1/TRBV3-2,NA,TGTGCCAGCAGCGGCAATGAGCAGTTCTTC,CASSGNEQFF
TRBJ1-2,NA,TRBV5-1,NA,TGCGCCAGCAGCCCGCTCGTGGGGGGCTCTTCTGGCTACACCTTC,CASSPLVGGSSGYTF
TRBJ1-6,NA,TRBV5-8,NA,TGTGCCAGCAGTTACGGACAGATTGTGGATTCACCCCTCCACTTT,CASSYGQIVDSPLHF
TRBJ1-1,NA,TRBV18,NA,TGTGCCAGCTCACAGGGGTGGGAGGCTGAAGCTTTCTTT,CASSQGWEAEAFF
TRBJ2-7,NA,TRBV4-2,NA,TGTGCCAGCAGCCAAGGTCAGGGCTCCTACGAGCAGTACTTC,CASSQGQGSYEQYF
TRBJ2-7,NA,TRBV19,NA,TGTGCCAGTAGTATGTTCAGGGATTACGAGCAGTACTTC,CASSMFRDYEQYF
TRBJ1-1,TRBD1,TRBV7-9,NA,TGTGCCAGCAGCCCGAACTACCGACAGGGGGCGCGAGCTTTCTTT,CASSPNYRQGARAFF
TRBJ1-1,NA,TRBV7-8,NA,TGTGCCAGCTCCCTGGGACGGACCTTGAACACTGAAGCTTTCTTT,CASSLGRTLNTEAFF
TRBJ2-5,NA,TRBV7-8,few,TGTGCCAGCAGCCTTAGGGGGTTGGAGACCCAGTACTTC,CASSLRGLETQYF
TRBJ1-6,NA,TRBV6-2/TRBV6-3,NA,TGTGCCAGCAGTTTCGACGGAGATCGAGGTTCACCCCTCCACTTT,CASSFDGDRGSPLHF
TRBJ1-1,NA,TRBV29-1,NA,TGCAGCGTTGAAGTCGGAACTGTACCTGAAGCTTTCTTT,CSVEVGTVPEAFF
TRBJ1-5,TRBD1,TRBV4-1,NA,TGCGCCAGCAGCCATCAACAGGGGGCATATCAGCCCCAGCATTTT,CASSHQQGAYQPQHF
TRBJ1-2,TRBD1,TRBV10-3,NA,TGTGCCATCAGTGAGTCGACAGGGAATGGCTACACCTTC,CAISESTGNGYTF
TRBJ1-1,TRBD1,TRBV7-3,NA,TGTGCCAGCAGCTCACAGGGGGCTGACACTGAAGCTTTCTTT,CASSSQGADTEAFF
TRBJ2-3,NA,TRBV27,NA,TGTGCCAGCAGTTTATGGCGGCGCACAGATACGCAGTATTTT,CASSLWRRTDTQYF
TRBJ2-1,NA,TRBV4-1,NA,TGCGCCAGCAGCCCCCTCCCGGTCGGGGCCTACAATGAGCAGTTCTTC,CASSPLPVGAYNEQFF
TRBJ2-3,TRBD1,TRBV13,NA,TGTGCCAGCAGCTTGACAGGGGATACGCAGTATTTT,CASSLTGDTQYF
TRBJ2-2,TRBD2,TRBV10-2,NA,TGCGCCAGCGAGACTAGCTACGGGGAGCTGTTTTTT,CASETSYGELFF
TRBJ2-7,NA,TRBV7-9,NA,TGTGCCAGCAGCTTAGATCCTTTCTACGAGCAGTACTTC,CASSLDPFYEQYF
TRBJ2-1,TRBD2,TRBV5-8,NA,TGTGCCAGCAGCTTTGGACTAGAAAGGTTCTTC,CASSFGLERFF
TRBJ1-1,NA,TRBV25-1,NA,TGTGCCAGCAGTTTGGGGGAGGGTCGCGGCACTGAAGCTTTCTTT,CASSLGEGRGTEAFF
TRBJ2-3,TRBD2,TRBV29-1,once,TGCAGCGTCCGTAGCGGGAGGATGGCAGATACGCAGTATTTT,CSVRSGRMADTQYF
TRBJ1-2,NA,TRBV5-4,NA,TGTGCCAGCAGCTATCAGAACTATGGCTACACCTTC,CASSYQNYGYTF
TRBJ1-1,TRBD1,TRBV7-3,NA,TGTGCCAGCAGCACCCAGACAGGGGGCTTCGCTGAAGCTTTCTTT,CASSTQTGGFAEAFF
TRBJ1-2,NA,TRBV10-1,NA,TGCGCCAGCTCCCTAAAAACCCTTGGGTTCTATGGCTACACCTTC,CASSLKTLGFYGYTF
TRBJ2-5,NA,TRBV9,many,TGTGCCAGCAGCTCCCGGGGGGCCCAAGAGACCCAGTACTTC,CASSSRGAQETQYF
TRBJ2-7,NA,TRBV7-8,NA,TGTGCCAGCAGCCCCCGACTGACCTACGAGCAGTACTTC,CASSPRLTYEQYF
TRBJ2-7,TRBD1,TRBV7-9,NA,TGTGCCAGCAGCTTTTCCTCCTCAGGGGGCTCCTACGAGCAGTACTTC,CASSFSSSGGSYEQYF
TRBJ1-1,TRBD1,TRBV7-9,NA,TGTGCCAGCAGCGCCGGGACAGGGCGGACTGAAGCTTTCTTT,CASSAGTGRTEAFF
TRBJ1-4,NA,TRBV9,NA,TGTGCCAGCAGCGCAGGGGAAGGATCCAATGAAAAACTGTTTTTT,CASSAGEGSNEKLFF
TRBJ2-7,NA,TRBV30,few,TGTGCCCTATGGGGGGACGGATACGAGCAGTACTTC,CALWGDGYEQYF
TRBJ1-1,NA,TRBV18,few,TGTGCCAGCTCACCGTCAGTTCTTAACACTGAAGCTTTCTTT,CASSPSVLNTEAFF
TRBJ2-4,NA,TRBV18,NA,TGTGCCAGCTCACCACCGAGCGGGCGAGCCAAAAACATTCAGTACTTC,CASSPPSGRAKNIQYF
TRBJ1-5,TRBD1,TRBV19,once,TGTGCCAGTAGTATGTACGGGACAGGGGACAATCAGCCCCAGCATTTT,CASSMYGTGDNQPQHF
TRBJ2-2,TRBD1,TRBV7-3,NA,TGTGCCAGCAGCTTAAGACGGACAGGGTCGGGCGGGGAGCTGTTTTTT,CASSLRRTGSGGELFF
TRBJ1-6,TRBD1,TRBV7-9,NA,TGTGCCAGCAGCTTAAGCCAGGGACAGTCACCCCTCCACTTT,CASSLSQGQSPLHF
TRBJ1-2,TRBD1,TRBV5-4,NA,TGTGCCAGCCGGACAGGGGGGGATATTGGCTACACCTTC,CASRTGGDIGYTF